This note documents a single TCR beta chain sequence. The antigen is unknown. V dropped 1 base and J dropped 4; count of bases not matched to a gene: 4. Germline CDR1 DFQATT, CDR2 SNEGSKA (reference sequence). The CDR3 is 13 amino acids. This record belongs to a study of CD8 T cells in ankylosing spondylitis. Study outcomes and limitations: CD8+ cells made up the disease-linked clones, which were relatively rare in peripheral blood. Earlier reports found some motif variants in synovial fluid and blood in reactive arthritis.

Researchers built TCR beta libraries using quantitative 5'-RACE with molecular barcodes. MiXCR, run by TCRdb on the 5' RACE reads, gives a single entry per CDR3 protein. The sample includes tens of thousands of distinct CDR3 sequences, approximately 30% of them seen just once. The material sequenced was blood, either unsorted or a sorted T cell fraction (not recorded which). This receptor was taken from a male donor with ankylosing spondylitis or in good health (not recorded which). The gene calls are TRBV20-1 and TRBJ2-7; TRBD2 matches 7 bases. CDR3 residues: CSARASGTYEQYF. CDR3 nucleotides: TGCAGTGCTAGAGCCAGCGGGACTTACGAGCAGTACTTC.